This passage covers 19 T cell receptor beta chains from one sample sequenced in a study of long-term antiretroviral therapy in people with HIV. A v3.0 immunoSEQ assay was performed at survey level. Assay used: immunoSEQ multiplex PCR; TCRdb lists only in-frame clones, some missing. The sample yields roughly 50,000 clones, about 86% seen once. The starting material was unsorted PBMCs, obtained 0.8 years after starting antiretroviral therapy. These TCRs come from a woman between 18 and 29 years old with HIV.

The V and J genes are TRBV5-5 and TRBJ2-2; 11 bases fit TRBD2. This CDR3 region has 13 residues. Trimming removed 7 bases from V and 7 bases from J; junction bases left unmatched: 3. CDR1 and CDR2 from the germline V gene are SGHKS and YYEKEE (reference sequence). CDR3 protein: CASGGLAGGELFF. DNA of the CDR3: TGTGCCAGCGGAGGACTAGCGGGCGGGGAGCTGTTTTTT.

This clone has a handful of counts. V gene TRBV27 combines with J gene TRBJ2-4, with TRBD1 as a possible D gene (6 bases). Germline loops: CDR1 MNHEY, CDR2 SMNVEV (reference sequence). Trimming pared 4 bases from V and 9 bases from J, leaving 16 bases between. This CDR3 is 14 amino acids long. CDR3 in DNA: TGTGCCAGCAGTTCAACGGCAGGGGATCGCATTCAGTACTTC. It yields the protein CASSSTAGDRIQYF.

The chain combines TRBV6-1 with TRBJ2-1, with 10 bases aligning to TRBD2. The CDR3 runs 15 residues. With V trimmed by 2 bases and J by 6 bases, 4 bases remained unmatched. CDR1 is MNHNS, CDR2 SASEGT, per germline. The CDR3 bases are TGTGCCAGCAGTGAAACAGCGGGAGGGCCCAATGAGCAGTTCTTC. Protein product: CASSETAGGPNEQFF.

The V gene is TRBV6-1, the J gene TRBJ2-3; D remains ambiguous. V gave up 9 bases and J gave up 1 base, with 17 bases separating them. The CDR3 spans 15 residues. Germline V lookup: CDR1 MNHNS, CDR2 SASEGT. This CDR3 reads CASILVPPRTDTQYF. CDR3 bases: TGTGCCAGTATCCTAGTTCCCCCCCGCACAGATACGCAGTATTTT.

The rearrangement joins TRBV4-1 to TRBJ2-3, with D possibly TRBD2 on 5 matching bases. Germline CDR1 MGHRA, CDR2 YSYEKL. Trimming removed 2 bases at V and 0 bases at J, with 18 bases between. The CDR3 contains 18 residues. The CDR3 DNA sequence: TGCGCCAGCAGCCAACGGCTAGGCGGGCCACATAGCACAGATACGCAGTATTTT. Translating gives CASSQRLGGPHSTDTQYF.

The chain has TRBV18 and TRBJ2-7; 9 nucleotides align to TRBD1. The CDR3 is made up of 15 amino acids. With V trimmed by 3 bases and J by 2 bases, 5 bases remained unmatched. Germline V lookup: CDR1 KGHSH, CDR2 LQKENI. The DNA of the CDR3 is TGTGCCAGCTCACCCCGGGACAGGGCCGCCTACGAGCAGTACTTC. This codes for CASSPRDRAAYEQYF.

V is TRBV21-1 and J is TRBJ2-1; the table calls TRBD2, which could not be checked here. TRBV21-1 is deemed a pseudogene. This CDR3 has 21 amino acids. The CDR3 protein is CASPPRGRGRSSGRVIYEQFF. For the CDR3, the DNA is TGTGCCAGCCCACCCCGGGGGAGGGGGCGGTCTAGCGGGAGGGTTATATATGAGCAGTTCTTC.

Remarks on this clone: One end of the junction does not line up with germline, which may come from a read error. The rearrangement uses TRBV5-4 and TRBJ2-3; the D gene is possibly TRBD2 (6 bases). From germline, CDR1 is SGHNT and CDR2 YYREEE (reference sequence). The CDR3 consists of 16 residues. The CDR3 nucleotides are TGTGCCAGCAGTTTGGATAGGCGGGAAAGCACAGATACGCAGTATTTT. This translates into CASSLDRRESTDTQYF.

Here the CDR3 DNA reads TGTGCCATAAGTTCGGGGGGGAATAGCAATCAGCCCCAGCATTTT. Residues: CAISSGGNSNQPQHF. The chain carries TRBV28 and TRBJ1-5, with D possibly TRBD1 on 5 matching bases. The CDR3 consists of 15 residues. V lost 10 bases and J 0 bases, leaving 16 bases between the germline ends. CDR1 MDHEN and CDR2 SYDVKM come from the germline V gene.

The chain employs TRBV28 and TRBJ1-3; 7 bases align to TRBD1. CDR3 length equals 17 residues. V shed 1 base and J 1 base; nucleotides not matched to a gene: 7. Germline V CDR1 and CDR2: MDHEN, SYDVKM. The CDR3 here is CASSLSTGVRSGNTIYF. The CDR3 bases are TGTGCCAGCAGTTTATCCACAGGGGTGAGATCTGGAAACACCATATATTTT.

The chain uses TRBV7-3 and TRBJ2-5, with 8 bases fitting TRBD2. The CDR3 contains 17 residues. Unmatched junction bases numbered 18, after V lost 7 bases and J lost 5 bases. Per germline, CDR1 SGHTA and CDR2 FQGTGA. CDR3 sequence: CASTSGAQRESGETQYF. The DNA of the CDR3 is TGTGCCAGCACCTCCGGGGCTCAGCGGGAGTCTGGGGAGACCCAGTACTTC.

The rearrangement uses TRBV28 and TRBJ2-7; no clear D gene. Germline values: CDR1 MDHEN, CDR2 SYDVKM. The CDR3 totals 10 residues. Trimming took off 2 bases at V and 7 bases at J, with 3 bases between the two ends. In nucleotides, the CDR3 is TGTGCCAGCAGTTTACGGGAGCAGTACTTC. Encoded protein: CASSLREQYF.

The count of this clone is one. The chain has TRBV4-2 and TRBJ2-1; 7 nucleotides align to TRBD2. Germline CDR1 and CDR2: LGHNA and YNFKEQ. V gave up 0 bases and J gave up 7 bases; unmatched junction bases: 3. CDR3 length: 14 amino acids. CDR3 sequence (DNA): TGTGCCAGCAGCCAAGAGAGGACTAGGAATGAGCAGTTCTTC. Amino acid sequence: CASSQERTRNEQFF.

The J gene is TRBJ2-7, the V gene TRBV2; D may be TRBD1 or TRBD2 (6 bases each). This CDR3 contains 15 residues. Germline CDR1 reads SNHLY; CDR2 reads FYNNEI. Trimming pared 2 bases from V and 6 bases from J, leaving 17 bases between. The CDR3 sequence: CASSENGGGPFEQYF. The DNA for the CDR3 is TGTGCCAGCAGTGAAAATGGAGGGGGGCCCTTCGAGCAGTACTTC.

This clone was seen more than once but under ten times. The chain carries TRBV5-4 and TRBJ2-7; 8 nucleotides line up with TRBD2. This CDR3 spans 15 amino acids. The V segment lost 3 bases and the J segment 3 bases; nucleotides outside the gene matches: 8. CDR1 and CDR2 (germline): SGHNT, YYREEE (reference sequence). As DNA, the CDR3 is TGTGCCAGCAGCTCACCAGCGGGAGCCATCTACGAGCAGTACTTC. Its protein is CASSSPAGAIYEQYF.

The V call is TRBV10-3, the J call TRBJ1-1, with D unclear. The CDR3 loop spans 15 amino acids. Deletions cut 10 bases from V and 2 bases from J, with 20 bases between. Germline V gene data show CDR1 as ENHRY and CDR2 as SYGVKD. The CDR3 nucleotides are TGTGCCAGCAAAAACACCGAAAACCCCAACACTGAAGCTTTCTTT. It yields the protein CASKNTENPNTEAFF.

Written as DNA, the CDR3 is TGTGCCAGTAGGATTCGCCCGGGGGACTCCTACAATGAGCAGTTCTTC. Translation: CASRIRPGDSYNEQFF. The chain links TRBV19 to TRBJ2-1; perhaps TRBD2 as D (6 bases). The CDR3 loop spans 16 amino acids. The V gene lost 6 bases and the J gene lost 0 bases, with 15 bases spanning the gap. Germline loops: CDR1 LNHDA, CDR2 SQIVND (reference sequence).

V is TRBV7-8 and J is TRBJ2-7; 9 bases agree with TRBD1. Germline V CDR1 and CDR2: SGHVS, FQNEAQ. The CDR3 is 14 residues long. J lost 5 bases, V lost 5 bases, and 7 bases had no gene match. CDR3 amino acids: CASSGTGNYHEQYF. The CDR3 DNA follows: TGTGCCAGCAGCGGGACAGGGAATTACCACGAGCAGTACTTC. The whole variable domain, remainder taken from reference TRBV7-8 and TRBJ2-7, is GAGVSQSPRYKVAKRGQDVALRCDPISGHVSLFWYQQALGQGPEFLTYFQNEAQLDKSGLPSDRFFAERPEGSVSTLKIQRTQQEDSAVYLCASSGTGNYHEQYFGPGTRLTVT.

The chain couples TRBV2 to TRBJ2-4; 13 nucleotides align to TRBD2. Looked up from germline, CDR1 is SNHLY and CDR2 is FYNNEI. The CDR3 has 17 residues. V trimming: 2 bases; J trimming: 5 bases; junction bases outside the gene matches: 6. DNA of the CDR3: TGTGCCAGCAGTGAAAGCCTACTAGCGGGAGGGGAAAACATTCAGTACTTC. Protein: CASSESLLAGGENIQYF.